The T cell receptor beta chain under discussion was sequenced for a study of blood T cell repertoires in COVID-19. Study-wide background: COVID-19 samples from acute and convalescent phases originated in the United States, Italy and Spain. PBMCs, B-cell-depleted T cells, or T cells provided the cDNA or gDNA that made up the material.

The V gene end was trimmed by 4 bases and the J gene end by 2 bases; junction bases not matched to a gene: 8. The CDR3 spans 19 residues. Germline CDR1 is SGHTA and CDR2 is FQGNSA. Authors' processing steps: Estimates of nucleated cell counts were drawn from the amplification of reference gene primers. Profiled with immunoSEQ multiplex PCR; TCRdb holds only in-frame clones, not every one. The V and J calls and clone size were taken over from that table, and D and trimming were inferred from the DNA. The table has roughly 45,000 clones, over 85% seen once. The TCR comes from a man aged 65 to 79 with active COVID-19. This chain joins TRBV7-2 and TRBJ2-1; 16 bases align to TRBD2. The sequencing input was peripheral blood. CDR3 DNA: TGTGCCAGCAGCTCGGTAGGGACTAGCGGGAGGGGCACCTACAATGAGCAGTTCTTC. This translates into CASSSVGTSGRGTYNEQFF.